A selection of T cell receptor beta chains follows, all from one sample in a study of blood T cell repertoires in COVID-19. TCRdb keeps only in-frame clones here, not all; method: immunoSEQ multiplex PCR. The table records roughly 300,000 clones, about 87% of them present only once. Sequenced input: PBMCs or T cells enriched from blood (not recorded which). The receptors were gathered from a woman aged 30 to 39 who had recovered from COVID-19. Both conserved end residues are part of each CDR3.

TRBJ2-1,TRBV14,CASSQTRDTGGEQFF
TRBJ2-5,TRBV9,CASSVVGGETQYF
TRBJ2-5,TRBV5-1,CASSLDSRQETQYF
TRBJ2-1,TRBV2,CASSAPSYNEQFF
TRBJ2-1,TRBV10-1,CASATSGGNPNEQFF
TRBJ1-1,TRBV19,CATIPAGWVTEAFF
TRBJ1-5,TRBV12-3/TRBV12-4,CASNPDTNQPQHF
TRBJ2-1,TRBV6-4,CASSDTGTGTGEQFF
TRBJ1-5,TRBV6-2/TRBV6-3,CASSARNQPQHF
TRBJ2-2,TRBV19,CASSTTQSGTGYTGELFF
TRBJ2-1,TRBV19,CASSITASGAYNEQFF
TRBJ1-1,TRBV4-3,CASSPFGEGIPFF
TRBJ1-5,TRBV27,CASSSGTGGNQPQHF
TRBJ2-7,TRBV7-2,CASSRQTSGGSYEQYF
TRBJ1-5,TRBV19,CASRSWTQGDSNQPQHF
TRBJ1-5,TRBV6-5,CASRGTGANQPQHF
TRBJ2-7,TRBV11-2,CASSLRTGSVEQYF
TRBJ1-1,TRBV11-2,CASSLGQRRNTEAFF
TRBJ1-4,TRBV5-4,CASSLDGGTNEKLFF
TRBJ1-1,TRBV9,CASSVEGHTEAFF
TRBJ2-3,TRBV5-1,CASSLVGGAVDTQYF
TRBJ2-1,TRBV6-2/TRBV6-3,CASSHLGQLYNEQFF
TRBJ1-6,TRBV7-2,CASSPPRDSSNSPLHF
TRBJ2-7,TRBV28,CASMIAGGGVYEQYF
TRBJ1-6,TRBV6-1,CASSELGGDSPLHF
TRBJ2-2,TRBV4-1,CASSHGTGQRTGELFF
TRBJ1-3,TRBV7-9,CASSLPGRPRSGNTIYF
TRBJ1-2,TRBV7-2,CASSLAAAGYTF
TRBJ1-2,TRBV4-1,CASSQITGDIYGYTF
TRBJ2-1,TRBV7-3,CASSLAGGPYNEQFF
TRBJ1-1,TRBV19,CASSIPQGRAEAFF
TRBJ1-2,TRBV11-2,CASSLGTLDYGYTF
TRBJ2-7,TRBV19,CASSRGQGLSYEQYF